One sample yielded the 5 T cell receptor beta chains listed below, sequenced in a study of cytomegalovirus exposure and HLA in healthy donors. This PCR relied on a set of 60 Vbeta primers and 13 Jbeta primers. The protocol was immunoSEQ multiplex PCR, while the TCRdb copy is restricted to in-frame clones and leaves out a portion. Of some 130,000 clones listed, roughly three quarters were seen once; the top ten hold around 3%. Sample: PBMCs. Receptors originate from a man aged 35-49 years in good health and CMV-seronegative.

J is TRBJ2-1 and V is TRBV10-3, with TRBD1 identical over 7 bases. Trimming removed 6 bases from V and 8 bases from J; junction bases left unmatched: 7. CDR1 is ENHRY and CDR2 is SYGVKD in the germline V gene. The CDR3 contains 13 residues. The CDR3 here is CAIRETGFDEQFF. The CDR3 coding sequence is TGTGCCATCAGAGAGACAGGGTTCGATGAGCAGTTCTTC.

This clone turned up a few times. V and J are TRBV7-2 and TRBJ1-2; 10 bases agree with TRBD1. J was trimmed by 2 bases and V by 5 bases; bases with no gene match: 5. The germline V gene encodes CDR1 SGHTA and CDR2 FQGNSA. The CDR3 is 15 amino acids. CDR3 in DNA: TGTGCCAGCAGCCCGACAGGGGGCGTGAACTATGGCTACACCTTC. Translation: CASSPTGGVNYGYTF.

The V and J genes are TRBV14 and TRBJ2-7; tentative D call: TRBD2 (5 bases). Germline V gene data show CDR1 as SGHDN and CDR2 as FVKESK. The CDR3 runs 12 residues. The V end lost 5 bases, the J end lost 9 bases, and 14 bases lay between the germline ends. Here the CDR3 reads CASSSTGSGQYF. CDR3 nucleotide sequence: TGTGCCAGCAGCTCCACGGGGTCGGGGCAGTACTTC.

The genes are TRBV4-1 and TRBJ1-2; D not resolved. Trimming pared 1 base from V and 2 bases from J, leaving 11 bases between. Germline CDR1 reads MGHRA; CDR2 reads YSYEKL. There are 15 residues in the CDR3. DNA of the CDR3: TGCGCCAGCAGCCAAGGCAGTGGAGCGAACTATGGCTACACCTTC. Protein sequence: CASSQGSGANYGYTF.

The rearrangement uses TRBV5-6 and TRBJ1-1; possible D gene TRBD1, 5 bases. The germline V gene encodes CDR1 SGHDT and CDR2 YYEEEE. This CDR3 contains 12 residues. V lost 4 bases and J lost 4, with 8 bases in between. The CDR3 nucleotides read TGTGCCAGCAGCCCGGGGGGCACTGAAGCTTTCTTT. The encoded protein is CASSPGGTEAFF.